What follows are 27 T cell receptor beta chains derived from one specimen sequenced in a study of blood T cell repertoires in COVID-19. Sequencing used immunoSEQ multiplex PCR; TCRdb keeps in-frame clones, though not all of them. This table has 250,000 to 300,000 clones, 75% to 90% appearing once. Sequencing input: peripheral blood. The receptors stem from a man between 40 and 49 years old with acute or convalescent COVID-19.

V is TRBV9 and J is TRBJ1-3, with D possibly being TRBD1 (6 bases). Germline V gene sequence: CDR1 SGDLS, CDR2 YYNGEE. The CDR3 is made up of 14 amino acids. Trimming took 4 bases from V and 0 from J, leaving 8 bases between them. CDR3 DNA: TGTGCCAGCAGCATGGACAGCTCTGGAAACACCATATATTTT. Residues: CASSMDSSGNTIYF.

This clone was seen more than once but under ten times. J is TRBJ1-2 and V is TRBV6-1; no reliable D call. The CDR3 sequence is 13 residues long. Germline CDR1 is MNHNS and CDR2 is SASEGT. With 2 bases removed from V and 6 bases from J, the gap between germline ends came to 10 bases. CDR3 nucleotide sequence: TGTGCCAGCAGTGAAAAGACTGTTCATGGCTACACCTTC. It translates to CASSEKTVHGYTF.

V is TRBV5-1 and J is TRBJ1-2; tentatively, D is TRBD1 (6 bases). V lost 0 bases and J lost 2, with 11 bases in between. Germline V gene data show CDR1 as SGHRS and CDR2 as YFSETQ. The CDR3 runs 15 residues. Written as DNA, the CDR3 is TGCGCCAGCAGCTTGGGAGGGGGACAAAACTATGGCTACACCTTC. Translating it yields CASSLGGGQNYGYTF.

V and J are TRBV5-5 and TRBJ2-2, with TRBD1 as a possible D gene (5 bases). Trimming shortened V by 4 bases and J by 0 bases, and 13 bases separated the two germline ends. CDR1 is SGHKS, CDR2 YYEKEE, per germline (reference sequence). This CDR3 has 16 amino acids. The CDR3 is CASSVGPFANTGELFF. The CDR3 nucleotides are TGTGCCAGCAGCGTGGGGCCTTTCGCGAACACCGGGGAGCTGTTTTTT. The entire variable domain, with the rest obtained from reference TRBV5-5 and TRBJ2-2, is as follows: DAGVTQSPTHLIKTRGQQVTLRCSPISGHKSVSWYQQVLGQGPQFIFQYYEKEERGRGNFPDRFSARQFPNYSSELNVNALLLGDSALYLCASSVGPFANTGELFFGEGSRLTVL.

The chain uses TRBV5-4 and TRBJ1-2; D call uncertain. Germline V gene data show CDR1 as SGHNT and CDR2 as YYREEE (reference sequence). V was cut by 1 base and J by 3 bases, with 7 bases left in between. The CDR3 has 13 residues. The CDR3 reads CASSLTPYYGYTF. The CDR3 region has the DNA TGTGCCAGCAGCTTGACACCATACTATGGCTACACCTTC.

V is TRBV5-6 and J is TRBJ1-5; tentatively, D is TRBD1 (6 bases). V lost 4 bases to trimming and J lost 6 bases, with 14 bases between them. The germline CDR1 and CDR2 sequences are SGHDT and YYEEEE. This CDR3 region has 14 residues. The CDR3 nucleotides read TGTGCCAGCAGCCTCGGGGGGGCTGGTCAGCCCCAGCATTTT. As protein: CASSLGGAGQPQHF.

The V and J genes are TRBV9 and TRBJ2-3; D call uncertain. With 0 bases removed from V and 4 bases from J, the gap between germline ends came to 6 bases. Germline V lookup: CDR1 SGDLS, CDR2 YYNGEE. The CDR3 totals 13 residues. The chain's CDR3 is CASSVGLSDTQYF. In DNA form, the CDR3 reads TGTGCCAGCAGCGTAGGACTCTCAGATACGCAGTATTTT.

The chain joins TRBV5-4 to TRBJ1-2, with D maybe TRBD1 (6 bases). V dropped 4 bases and J dropped 2 bases, with 12 bases sitting between them. Per the germline V gene, CDR1 is SGHNT and CDR2 is YYREEE (reference sequence). This CDR3 spans 14 amino acids. The CDR3 spells CASSPGVQNYGYTF. DNA for the CDR3: TGTGCCAGCAGCCCAGGGGTCCAAAACTATGGCTACACCTTC.

The CDR3 DNA sequence: TGTGCCAGCAGTTCAGACAAGAACACTGAAGCTTTCTTT. Protein sequence: CASSSDKNTEAFF. This rearrangement joins TRBV6-2 or TRBV6-3 to TRBJ1-1, with D unresolved. This CDR3 has 13 amino acids. Germline V gene sequence: CDR1 MNHEY, CDR2 SVGEGT. The V and J ends lost 4 bases and 1 base respectively, with 7 bases between them.

The V gene is TRBV11-2, the J gene TRBJ1-2; 8 positions match TRBD1. With V trimmed by 2 bases and J by 3 bases, 11 bases remained unmatched. Looked up from germline, CDR1 is SGHAT and CDR2 is FQNNGV. The CDR3 is made up of 17 amino acids. CDR3 nucleotide sequence: TGTGCCAGCAGCTTAACGGGACAGGATTGGGGATACTATGGCTACACCTTC. Amino acid sequence: CASSLTGQDWGYYGYTF.

This clone occurred a few times. The chain uses TRBV7-2 and TRBJ2-7, with D possibly matching TRBD1 (5 bases). Germline V gives CDR1 SGHTA, CDR2 FQGNSA. The CDR3 consists of 15 residues. Deletions cut 2 bases from V and 0 bases from J, with 11 bases between. Here the CDR3 reads CASSLKQDASYEQYF. CDR3 nucleotide sequence: TGTGCCAGCAGCTTAAAACAGGACGCCTCCTACGAGCAGTACTTC.

The J gene is TRBJ1-1, the V gene TRBV3-1 (or the pseudogene TRBV3-2); tentatively, D is TRBD1 (5 bases). V shed 6 bases and J shed 6 bases, with 8 bases lying between them. The CDR3 is made up of 11 amino acids. CDR1 and CDR2 (germline): LGHDT, YNNKEL (reference sequence). In DNA form, the CDR3 reads TGTGCCAGCAGGTCAGGGTCTGAAGCTTTCTTT. This sequence encodes CASRSGSEAFF.

The rearrangement joins TRBV3-1 (or the pseudogene TRBV3-2) to TRBJ2-3; 8 bases are a match to TRBD2. This CDR3 has 15 residues. Per germline, CDR1 LGHDT and CDR2 YNNKEL (reference sequence). V lost 5 bases, J lost 0 bases, and 4 bases stayed unmatched. CDR3 protein: CASSSGTRSTDTQYF. CDR3 coding DNA: TGTGCCAGCAGCTCCGGGACTAGAAGCACAGATACGCAGTATTTT.

The V call is TRBV10-3, the J call TRBJ2-7; D ambiguous. With 7 bases removed from V and 1 base from J, the gap between germline ends came to 11 bases. CDR1 is ENHRY, CDR2 SYGVKD, per germline. This CDR3 contains 13 residues. DNA of the CDR3: TGTGCCATCACCGAAACACCATCCTACGAGCAGTACTTC. This sequence encodes CAITETPSYEQYF.

This sequence joins TRBV24-1 and TRBJ2-2; 8 bases fit TRBD1. V lost 4 bases to trimming and J lost 2 bases; unmatched junction nucleotides: 2. This CDR3 comprises 15 residues. CDR1 is KGHDR and CDR2 is SFDVKD in the germline V gene. CDR3 region: CATSDGQGNTGELFF. As DNA, the CDR3 is TGTGCCACCAGTGACGGACAGGGTAACACCGGGGAGCTGTTTTTT.

The chain links TRBV27 to TRBJ2-7, with D unresolved. CDR3 length: 15 amino acids. Trimming pared 5 bases from V and 2 bases from J, leaving 16 bases between. The germline CDR1 and CDR2 sequences are MNHEY and SMNVEV (reference sequence). The CDR3 DNA reads TGTGCCAGCAGTACACCCCACAAATTTCCCTACGAGCAGTACTTC. The encoded protein is CASSTPHKFPYEQYF.

This clone occurred once. This chain uses TRBV5-1 with TRBJ2-7, with TRBD1 matching 7 bases. Unmatched junction bases numbered 3, after V lost 3 bases and J lost 0 bases. The germline V gene encodes CDR1 SGHRS and CDR2 YFSETQ. The length of the CDR3 is 14 residues. This chain's CDR3 is CASSSQGSSYEQYF. In DNA, the CDR3 is TGCGCCAGCAGCTCACAGGGGAGCTCCTACGAGCAGTACTTC.

The chain is built from TRBV10-2 and TRBJ2-1; 8 nucleotides match TRBD1. V dropped 6 bases and J dropped 7; count of bases not matched to a gene: 5. This CDR3 has 13 amino acids. Germline V gives CDR1 WSHSY, CDR2 SAAADI. DNA for the CDR3: TGCGCCAGCAGGCACCGGGACAGGAATGAGCAGTTCTTC. It codes for CASRHRDRNEQFF.

As regards this clone: This sample also contains other DNA sequences that code for the same CDR3. The rearrangement uses TRBV12-3 or TRBV12-4 and TRBJ1-2, with 9 bases aligning to TRBD1. The length of the CDR3 is 13 residues. V gave up 6 bases and J gave up 5 bases; unmatched junction bases: 4. In DNA form, the CDR3 reads TGTGCCAGCAGCCCCGGACAGGGGTATGGCTACACCTTC. It is translated as CASSPGQGYGYTF.

This chain uses TRBV19 with TRBJ1-1; 7 bases agree with TRBD1. Trimming cost V 5 bases and J 5 bases; bases outside gene matches: 5. This CDR3 contains 13 residues. CDR1 and CDR2 (germline): LNHDA, SQIVND (reference sequence). CDR3 bases: TGTGCCAGTAGTCCCCTGACAGGGACTGAAGCTTTCTTT. Translating gives CASSPLTGTEAFF.

The genes are TRBV19 and TRBJ1-5; no definite D call. The germline V gene has CDR1 LNHDA and CDR2 SQIVND (reference sequence). The CDR3 has 14 amino acids. V gave up 5 bases and J gave up 0 bases, with 8 bases separating them. The CDR3 region is CASSHGHSNQPQHF. The CDR3 coding sequence is TGTGCCAGTAGTCATGGCCATAGCAATCAGCCCCAGCATTTT.

V usage is TRBV6-6 and J usage is TRBJ1-1; 7 bases align to TRBD1. The CDR3 is 15 amino acids. Per the germline V gene, CDR1 is MNHNY and CDR2 is SVGAGI (reference sequence). V was clipped by 4 bases and J by 1 base; unmatched bases: 6. The CDR3 sequence is CASSFRTGWNTEAFF. CDR3 nucleotides: TGTGCCAGCAGTTTCCGGACAGGCTGGAACACTGAAGCTTTCTTT.

The chain couples TRBV11-2 to TRBJ2-3, with D possibly TRBD2 on 5 matching bases. Trimming removed 5 bases at V and 4 bases at J, with 13 bases between. The CDR3 spans 14 residues. Germline CDR1 reads SGHAT; CDR2 reads FQNNGV. The CDR3 coding sequence is TGTGCCAGCAGCCCACAAGCCGGGGCAGATACGCAGTATTTT. Translated: CASSPQAGADTQYF.

This sequence joins TRBV7-9 and TRBJ1-3; no reliable D call. V was shortened by 2 bases and J by 0 bases, with 11 bases between the two germline ends. There are 16 residues in the CDR3. Germline lookup yields CDR1 SEHNR and CDR2 FQNEAQ (reference sequence). Here the CDR3 DNA reads TGTGCCAGCAGCTTATTTCTTGGCGGCTCTGGAAACACCATATATTTT. This translates into CASSLFLGGSGNTIYF.

CDR3 nucleotide sequence: TGTGCCAGCAGGGGGGGAATAGGGACTAACTATGGCTACACCTTC. Protein: CASRGGIGTNYGYTF. The rearrangement uses TRBV6-5 and TRBJ1-2, with a tentative D call TRBD1 (5 bases). CDR1 MNHEY and CDR2 SVGAGI come from the germline V gene. The length of the CDR3 is 15 residues. The germline V and J ends were trimmed by 6 bases and 0 bases, with 14 bases remaining between them.

The CDR3 reads CASSQGTSGGASDTQYF. CDR3 DNA sequence: TGTGCCAGCAGCCAAGGGACTAGCGGGGGGGCCTCGGATACGCAGTATTTT. The chain uses TRBV4-2 and TRBJ2-3, with 15 bases lining up with TRBD2. The length of the CDR3 is 17 residues. The junction had 5 bases not matched to a gene; V was cut back by 1 base and J by 6 bases. CDR1 is LGHNA and CDR2 is YNFKEQ in the germline V gene.

The chain recombines TRBV19 with TRBJ1-2, with 7 bases that match TRBD1. CDR3 size: 14 residues. V trimming: 10 bases; J trimming: 0 bases; junction bases outside the gene matches: 8. Per the germline V gene, CDR1 is LNHDA and CDR2 is SQIVND (reference sequence). The CDR3 protein is CATRGLHPNYGYTF. Written as DNA, the CDR3 is TGTGCCACTAGGGGGCTACACCCTAACTATGGCTACACCTTC.